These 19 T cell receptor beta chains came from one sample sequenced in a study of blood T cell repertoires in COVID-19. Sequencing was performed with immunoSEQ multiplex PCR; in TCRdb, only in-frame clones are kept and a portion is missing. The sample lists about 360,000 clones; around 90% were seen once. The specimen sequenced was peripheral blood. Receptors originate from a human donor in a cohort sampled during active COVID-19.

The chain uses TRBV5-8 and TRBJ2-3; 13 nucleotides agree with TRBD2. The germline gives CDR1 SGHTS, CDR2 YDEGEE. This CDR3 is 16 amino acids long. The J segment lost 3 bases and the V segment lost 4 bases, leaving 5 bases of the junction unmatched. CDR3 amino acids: CASSTGLAGITDTQYF. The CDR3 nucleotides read TGTGCCAGCAGCACGGGACTAGCGGGGATTACAGATACGCAGTATTTT.

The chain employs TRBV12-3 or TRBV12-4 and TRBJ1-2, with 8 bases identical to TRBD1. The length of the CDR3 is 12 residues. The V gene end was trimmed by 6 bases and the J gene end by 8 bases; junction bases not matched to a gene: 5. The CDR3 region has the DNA TGTGCCAGCAGCAGAGCAGGGGGCGGCTACACCTTC. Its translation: CASSRAGGGYTF.

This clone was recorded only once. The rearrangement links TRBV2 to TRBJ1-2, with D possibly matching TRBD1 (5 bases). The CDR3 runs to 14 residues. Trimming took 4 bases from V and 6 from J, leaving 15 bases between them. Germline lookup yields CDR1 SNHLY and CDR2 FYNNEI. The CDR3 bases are TGTGCCAGCAGTGGATCCCGGGCCAGGGATGGCTACACCTTC. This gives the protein CASSGSRARDGYTF.

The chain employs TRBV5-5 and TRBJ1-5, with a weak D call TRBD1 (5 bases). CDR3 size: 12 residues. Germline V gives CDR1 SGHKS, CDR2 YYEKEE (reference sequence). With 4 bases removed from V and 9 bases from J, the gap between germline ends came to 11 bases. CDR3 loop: CASSRYQGPQHF. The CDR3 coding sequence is TGTGCCAGCAGCCGGTACCAGGGGCCCCAGCATTTT.

CDR3 DNA sequence: TGTGCCACCTCCAGCGGGATGAACTACAATGAGCAGTTCTTC. Its protein product is CATSSGMNYNEQFF. The chain uses TRBV25-1 and TRBJ2-1; 7 nucleotides agree with TRBD2. V lost 10 bases and J lost 3; bases outside the gene matches: 9. Germline CDR1 is MGHDK and CDR2 is SYGVNS. This CDR3 spans 14 amino acids.

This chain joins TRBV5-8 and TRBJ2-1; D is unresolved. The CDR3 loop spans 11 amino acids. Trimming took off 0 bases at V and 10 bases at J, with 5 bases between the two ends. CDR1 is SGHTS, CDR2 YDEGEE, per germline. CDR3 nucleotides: TGTGCCAGCAGCTTGGTCGGGGAGCAGTTCTTC. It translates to CASSLVGEQFF.

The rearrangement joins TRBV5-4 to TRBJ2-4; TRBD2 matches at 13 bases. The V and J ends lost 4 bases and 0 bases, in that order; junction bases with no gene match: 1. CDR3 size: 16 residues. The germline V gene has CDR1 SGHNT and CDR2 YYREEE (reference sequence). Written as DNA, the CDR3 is TGTGCCAGCAGCAGGACTAGCGGGGGAGCCAAAAACATTCAGTACTTC. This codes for CASSRTSGGAKNIQYF.

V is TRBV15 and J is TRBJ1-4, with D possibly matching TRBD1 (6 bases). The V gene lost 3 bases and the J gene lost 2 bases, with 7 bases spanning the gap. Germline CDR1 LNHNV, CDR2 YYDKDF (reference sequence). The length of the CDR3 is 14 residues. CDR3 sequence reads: CATSSRGTNEKLFF. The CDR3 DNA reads TGTGCCACCAGCAGCAGGGGCACTAATGAAAAACTGTTTTTT.

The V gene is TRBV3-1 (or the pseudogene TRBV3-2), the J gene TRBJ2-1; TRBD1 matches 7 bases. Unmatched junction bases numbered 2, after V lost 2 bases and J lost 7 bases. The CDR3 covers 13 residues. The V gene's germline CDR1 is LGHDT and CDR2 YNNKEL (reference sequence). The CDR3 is CASSQNRGNEQFF. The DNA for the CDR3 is TGTGCCAGCAGCCAAAACAGGGGAAATGAGCAGTTCTTC.

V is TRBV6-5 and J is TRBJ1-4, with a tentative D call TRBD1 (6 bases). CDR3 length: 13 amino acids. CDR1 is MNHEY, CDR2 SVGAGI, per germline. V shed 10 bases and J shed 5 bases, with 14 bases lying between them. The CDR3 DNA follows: TGTGCCACCAGGGGACATATGAATGAAAAACTGTTTTTT. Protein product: CATRGHMNEKLFF.

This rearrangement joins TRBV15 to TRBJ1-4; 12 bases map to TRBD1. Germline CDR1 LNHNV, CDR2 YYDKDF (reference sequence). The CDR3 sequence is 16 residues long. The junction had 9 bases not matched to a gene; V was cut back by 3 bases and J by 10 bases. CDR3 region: CATSRELGQGAGKLFF. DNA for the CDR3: TGTGCCACCAGCAGGGAATTGGGACAGGGGGCCGGAAAACTGTTTTTT.

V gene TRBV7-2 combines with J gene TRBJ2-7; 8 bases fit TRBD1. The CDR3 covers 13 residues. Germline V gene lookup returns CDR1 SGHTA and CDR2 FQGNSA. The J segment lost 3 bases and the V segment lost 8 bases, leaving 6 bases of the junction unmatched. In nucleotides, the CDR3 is TGTGCCAGCCAGGCAGGGGGCGGCTACGAGCAGTACTTC. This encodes CASQAGGGYEQYF.

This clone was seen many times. The CDR3 reads CASSQDRRGWETQYF. The CDR3 nucleotides are TGTGCCAGCAGCCAAGATAGGCGAGGGTGGGAGACCCAGTACTTC. This chain uses TRBV3-1 (or the pseudogene TRBV3-2) with TRBJ2-5; D possibly corresponds to TRBD2 (5 bases). Between the trimmed V and J ends, which lost 0 bases and 5 bases, there was a span of 13 bases. The germline V gene has CDR1 LGHDT and CDR2 YNNKEL (reference sequence). CDR3 size: 15 residues.

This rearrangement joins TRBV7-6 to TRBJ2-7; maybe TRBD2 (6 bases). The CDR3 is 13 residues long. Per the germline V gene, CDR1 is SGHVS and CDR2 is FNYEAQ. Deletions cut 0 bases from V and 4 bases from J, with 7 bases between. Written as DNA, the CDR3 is TGTGCCAGCAGCTTAGCCCGGGAGTACGAGCAGTACTTC. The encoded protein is CASSLAREYEQYF.

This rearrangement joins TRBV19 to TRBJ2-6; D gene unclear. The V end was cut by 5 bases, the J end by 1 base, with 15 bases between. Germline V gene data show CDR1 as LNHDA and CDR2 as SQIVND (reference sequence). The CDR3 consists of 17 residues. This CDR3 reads CASSATFHESGANVLTF. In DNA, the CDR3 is TGTGCCAGTAGTGCAACCTTCCACGAGTCTGGGGCCAACGTCCTGACTTTC.

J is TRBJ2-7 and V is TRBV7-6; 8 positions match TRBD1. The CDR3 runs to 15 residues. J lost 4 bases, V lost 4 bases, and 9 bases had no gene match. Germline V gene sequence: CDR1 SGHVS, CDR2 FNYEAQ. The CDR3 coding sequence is TGTGCCAGCAGCTCCCAGGCAGGGGGCGATTACGAGCAGTACTTC. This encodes CASSSQAGGDYEQYF.

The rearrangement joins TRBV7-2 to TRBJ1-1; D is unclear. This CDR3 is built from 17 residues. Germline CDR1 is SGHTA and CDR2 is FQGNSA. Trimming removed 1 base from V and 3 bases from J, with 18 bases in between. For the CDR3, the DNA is TGTGCCAGCAGCTTAGTTTTGGCGAGGAAGGCGGACACTGAAGCTTTCTTT. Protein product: CASSLVLARKADTEAFF.

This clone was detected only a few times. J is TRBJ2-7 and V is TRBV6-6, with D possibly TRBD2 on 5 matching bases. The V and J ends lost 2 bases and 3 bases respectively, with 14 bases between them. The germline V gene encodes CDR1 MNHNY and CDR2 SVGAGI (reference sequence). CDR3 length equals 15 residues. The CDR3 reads CASSYNPSLSYEQYF. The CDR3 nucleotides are TGTGCCAGCAGTTACAACCCTAGCCTTAGCTACGAGCAGTACTTC.

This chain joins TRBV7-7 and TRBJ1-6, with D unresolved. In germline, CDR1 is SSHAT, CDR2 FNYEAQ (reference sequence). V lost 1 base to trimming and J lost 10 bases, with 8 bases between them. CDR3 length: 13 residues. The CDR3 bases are TGTGCCAGCAGCTTAGATACGGTCTCACCCCTCCACTTT. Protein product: CASSLDTVSPLHF.